The entry that follows covers one T cell receptor beta chain sequence. Antigen unknown. Data came from immunoSEQ multiplex PCR; TCRdb stores just in-frame clones and leaves some out. The sample lists approximately 140,000 clones; roughly nine tenths were seen once. These data originate in a study of T cell responses to AZD1222 COVID-19 vaccine. Study-wide results and caveats: After the peak T cell response, and only then, were repertoires sampled.

The sample in question was peripheral blood, obtained 28 days after the second AZD1222 dose. The clonotype was recovered from an adult who received the AZD1222 COVID-19 vaccine.

This CDR3 reads CASGYGMNTEAFF. The CDR3 bases are TGTGCCAGCGGATATGGGATGAACACTGAAGCTTTCTTT. This sequence joins TRBV14 and TRBJ1-1; D call uncertain. Germline V gene data show CDR1 as SGHDN and CDR2 as FVKESK. The CDR3 covers 13 residues. Trimming cost V 8 bases and J 0 bases, with 10 bases left between them.